Listed here are 3 T cell receptor beta chains from one sample, sequenced in a study of cytomegalovirus exposure and HLA in healthy donors. In the PCR, 60 Vbeta and 13 Jbeta primers were used. This table comes from immunoSEQ multiplex PCR, and its TCRdb copy is limited to in-frame clones, with some not included. This table holds more than 75,000 clones, around 80% found once. Sequenced: PBMCs. Receptor source: a young man in good health and CMV-seronegative.

V usage is TRBV5-6 and J usage is TRBJ2-3; TRBD2 is a possible D gene (6 bases). Germline V lookup: CDR1 SGHDT, CDR2 YYEEEE. V was pared by 3 bases and J by 0 bases, with 11 bases between. This CDR3 comprises 15 residues. The CDR3 nucleotides are TGTGCCAGCAGCTCGGACGGGGGTAGCACAGATACGCAGTATTTT. It is translated as CASSSDGGSTDTQYF.

The rearrangement links TRBV7-9 to TRBJ1-2, with TRBD1 identical over 12 bases. In germline, CDR1 is SEHNR, CDR2 FQNEAQ (reference sequence). This CDR3 comprises 16 residues. Trimming took 3 bases from V and 4 from J; bases not matched to a gene: 6. The CDR3 protein is CASSFGDRGRGYGYTF. For the CDR3, the DNA is TGTGCCAGCAGCTTCGGGGACAGGGGGCGTGGCTATGGCTACACCTTC.

This clone was recorded a few times. The chain joins TRBV4-2 to TRBJ2-7, with 7 bases aligning to TRBD2. V lost 1 base, J lost 0 bases, and 6 bases stayed unmatched. In germline, CDR1 is LGHNA, CDR2 YNFKEQ. The CDR3 runs 16 residues. The CDR3 is CASSQATSASSYEQYF. In DNA form, the CDR3 reads TGTGCCAGCAGCCAAGCTACTAGCGCAAGCTCCTACGAGCAGTACTTC.